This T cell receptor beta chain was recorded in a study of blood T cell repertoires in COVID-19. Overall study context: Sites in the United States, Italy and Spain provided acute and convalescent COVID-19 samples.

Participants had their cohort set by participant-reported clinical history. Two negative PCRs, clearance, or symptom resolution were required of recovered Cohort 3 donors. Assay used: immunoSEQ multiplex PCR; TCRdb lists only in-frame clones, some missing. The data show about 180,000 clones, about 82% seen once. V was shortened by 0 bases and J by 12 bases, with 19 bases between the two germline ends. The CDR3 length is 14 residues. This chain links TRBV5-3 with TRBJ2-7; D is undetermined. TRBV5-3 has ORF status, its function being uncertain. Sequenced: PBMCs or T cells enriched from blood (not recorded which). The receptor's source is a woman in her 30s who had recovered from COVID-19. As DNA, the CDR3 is TGTGCCAGAAGCTTGGAGCCGCTTTTCAACCGAGGGTACTTC. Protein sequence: CARSLEPLFNRGYF.